This TCR beta chain appears in the sequencing data of a study of CD4 T cell repertoires and nickel (dated by TCRdb to the early 2020s). A remark on this clonotype: No antigen is known for it. Within one base of it there is no much larger clone, and no base qualities were kept.

Library construction relied on RT-PCR. Sequencing was carried out with an Illumina MiSeq. The raw public data were reprocessed by TCRdb itself: fastp quality trimming at Q25, MiXCR clonotype calling, in-frame beta chains only. Each CDR3 protein appears once, grouped with its most common genes and DNA. The sample table shows about 380 distinct CDR3 sequences, and roughly 50% are seen once. Jointly, the top ten make up roughly 10% of the sample. The clonotype was recovered from a human donor in a nickel allergy study, with or without nickel allergy (not recorded which). It is not recorded whether this sample comes from one donor or several. The sample taken for sequencing was CD4+ T cells from blood, not recorded whether cultured.

The sequenced DNA is TGTGCCAGCAGTTCCCCGGGACTAGCGACCAATGAGCAGTTCTTC. Protein translation: CASSSPGLATNEQFF. This receptor chain uses TRBV7-9 and TRBJ2-1; TRBD2 agrees with 10 junctional bases. The CDR3 numbers 15 residues from cysteine through phenylalanine. The only DNA kept is the CDR3, 45 bases in frame from the first base. Taken from the germline V gene (reference sequence), the CDR1 and CDR2 loops are SEHNR and FQNEAQ. Compared with germline, V lacks 6 bases and J lacks 6 bases; bases without a gene match: 8.